These T cell receptor beta chains were read from a single sample in a study of T cell changes during pregnancy in multiple sclerosis. Clones were sequenced by immunoSEQ multiplex PCR, and TCRdb holds only the in-frame ones, with some missing. The table shows around 68,000 clones, with 80% to 95% occurring only once. The sample was CD4+ T cells from peripheral blood mononuclear cells, taken before pregnancy. These receptor sequences come from a female donor with multiple sclerosis, enrolled in a pregnancy study. Both conserved end residues are trimmed from each CDR3. Each record gives: J gene, D gene, V gene, CDR3 protein. The D gene is left open where the match is weak.

J gene: TRBJ2-3
D gene: TRBD2
V gene: TRBV18
CDR3 protein: ASSLGLAGEDTQY

J gene: TRBJ1-2
D gene: TRBD1
V gene: TRBV9
CDR3 protein: ASSRTGDNSGYT

J gene: TRBJ1-1
D gene: TRBD1
V gene: TRBV5-1
CDR3 protein: ASSWTGGLSNTEAF

J gene: TRBJ2-3
D gene: .
V gene: TRBV29-1
CDR3 protein: SALQGTDTQY

J gene: TRBJ1-1
D gene: .
V gene: TRBV12-5
CDR3 protein: ASGWYRATEAF

J gene: TRBJ2-1
D gene: TRBD2
V gene: TRBV19
CDR3 protein: ASSIVAGEYNEQF

J gene: TRBJ1-6
D gene: TRBD1
V gene: TRBV7-9
CDR3 protein: ASSLAGQGVYLH

J gene: TRBJ2-6
D gene: .
V gene: TRBV15
CDR3 protein: ATSRGHRRSGANVLT

J gene: TRBJ2-1
D gene: .
V gene: TRBV19
CDR3 protein: ASKGGSRSNEQF

J gene: TRBJ1-2
D gene: TRBD1
V gene: TRBV7-2
CDR3 protein: ASSINPGQNYGYT

J gene: TRBJ1-2
D gene: .
V gene: TRBV20-1
CDR3 protein: SASNLNSYT

J gene: TRBJ2-1
D gene: .
V gene: TRBV11-3
CDR3 protein: ASGLGLQGSYNEQF